This TCR beta chain derives from a study of early T cells in non-severe SARS-CoV-2 infection. Across the whole study: Unsorted whole-blood RNA was sequenced in bulk, leaving chains unpaired.

CDR3 length: 16 amino acids. V lost 0 bases and J lost 0, with 8 bases in between. Germline CDR1 is KGHSH and CDR2 is LQKENI. Study-level points and caveats: Using VDJdb, the matching emphasized anti-spike CD8 responses while missing private and CD4 specificities.

Individual cDNA molecules received unique molecular identifiers during library preparation. Each CDR3 protein gets one entry after TCRdb re-called the 5' RACE reads with MiXCR. Of about 60,000 distinct CDR3 sequences listed, roughly a tenth were seen once; the top ten hold over 8.5%. This clonotype occurred many times. The antigen is not known. The sequenced sample was whole blood. The V call is TRBV18, the J call TRBJ2-2; D not certain. This receptor was obtained from an adult who was a healthcare worker with PCR-confirmed SARS-CoV-2 infection or an uninfected control (not recorded which). CDR3 sequence (DNA): TGTGCCAGCTCACCACCACGGTCCTCGAACACCGGGGAGCTGTTTTTT. It specifies CASSPPRSSNTGELFF.